This passage covers 9 T cell receptor beta chains from one sample sequenced in a study of vaccination effects on CD4 cells after COVID-19. Antigen-specific CD4+ T cells were first expanded with viral peptide pools by the ViraFEST assay and only then sequenced. Subsequent to a culture period of nine to ten days, CD4+ T cells were isolated. Negative nucleocapsid antibody tests before and after vaccination confirmed no previous SARS-CoV-2 infection. Antigens of these TCRs are unknown. TCRdb's table, derived via immunoSEQ multiplex PCR, lists solely in-frame clones and lacks some. Of 20,000 to 30,000 clones listed, about 74% are singletons. The sequencing here drew on CD4+ T cells from PBMCs cultured with HCoV-NL63 spike peptides, taken before COVID-19 vaccination. These receptors originate from a human donor who received a COVID-19 vaccine.

In this sample, this clone turned up a few times. The CDR3 sequence: CASSLRGDYYTF. CDR3 DNA: TGTGCCAGCAGCTTGCGAGGGGATTACTACACCTTC. V gene TRBV5-5 combines with J gene TRBJ1-2; a weak D match, TRBD1 (5 bases). From germline, CDR1 is SGHKS and CDR2 YYEKEE (reference sequence). This CDR3 is 12 amino acids long. Trimming left V 1 base short and J 10 bases short, with 11 bases between.

The rearrangement links TRBV18 to TRBJ1-6, with TRBD1 matching over 8 bases. V lost 2 bases and J lost 10; bases outside the gene matches: 1. CDR3 length: 13 amino acids. Germline V CDR1 and CDR2: KGHSH, LQKENI. The chain's CDR3 is CASSPDRGSPLHF. The DNA of the CDR3 is TGTGCCAGCTCACCAGACAGGGGCTCACCCCTCCACTTT.

This clone was observed a few times. V gene TRBV4-1 combines with J gene TRBJ1-2; D uncertain. CDR1 is MGHRA, CDR2 YSYEKL, per germline. The V end lost 0 bases, the J end lost 5 bases, and 10 bases lay between the germline ends. The CDR3 covers 14 residues. This CDR3 is CASSQDRTEYGYTF. The DNA of the CDR3 is TGCGCCAGCAGCCAAGATCGGACGGAATATGGCTACACCTTC.

In this sample, this clone turned up once. CDR3 loop: CASSLDRTGNTIYF. DNA for the CDR3: TGCGCCAGCAGCTTAGACAGAACTGGAAACACCATATATTTT. This chain uses TRBV5-1 with TRBJ1-3, with D tentatively TRBD1 (5 bases). Trimming stripped 2 bases from V and 2 bases from J, with 8 bases between. The V gene's germline CDR1 is SGHRS and CDR2 YFSETQ. The CDR3 loop spans 14 amino acids.

The rearrangement joins TRBV27 to TRBJ1-2; 7 nucleotides line up with TRBD1. Germline-derived CDR1 and CDR2 are MNHEY and SMNVEV (reference sequence). V dropped 6 bases and J dropped 7; count of bases not matched to a gene: 8. The CDR3 loop spans 13 amino acids. The CDR3 DNA reads TGTGCCAGCAGGAGGACAGGTTCGGGTGGCTACACCTTC. Translated: CASRRTGSGGYTF.

V gene TRBV2 combines with J gene TRBJ1-5; D is possibly TRBD1 (5 bases). The CDR3 runs to 14 residues. V was pared by 7 bases and J by 8 bases, with 18 bases between. Germline CDR1 reads SNHLY; CDR2 reads FYNNEI. CDR3 amino acids: CASIQSQWGEPQHF. The CDR3 DNA sequence: TGTGCCAGCATCCAATCCCAGTGGGGGGAGCCCCAGCATTTT. Full variable domain (remainder filled in from reference TRBV2 and TRBJ1-5): EPEVTQTPSHQVTQMGQEVILRCVPISNHLYFYWYRQILGQKVEFLVSFYNNEISEKSEIFDDQFSVERPDGSNFTLKIRSTKLEDSAMYFCASIQSQWGEPQHFGDGTRLSIL.

This sequence joins TRBV27 and TRBJ2-7; unclear D gene. The V gene's germline CDR1 is MNHEY and CDR2 SMNVEV (reference sequence). CDR3 length equals 14 residues. The V and J ends lost 0 bases and 7 bases respectively, with 13 bases between them. In DNA, the CDR3 is TGTGCCAGCAGTTTATCAGGTACTGTGGTGGAGCAGTACTTC. It encodes CASSLSGTVVEQYF.

The J gene is TRBJ2-5, the V gene TRBV6-7; tentative D call: TRBD1 (5 bases). TRBV6-7 is an open reading frame whose function is uncertain. This CDR3 region has 14 residues. Trimming pared 2 bases from V and 4 bases from J, leaving 11 bases between. The CDR3 loop is CASSYGSGSETQYF. For the CDR3, the DNA is TGTGCCAGCAGTTACGGCTCAGGGTCAGAGACCCAGTACTTC.

This clone has more than one count but fewer than ten. The rearrangement uses TRBV6-1 and TRBJ2-1; TRBD2 matches at 9 bases. The CDR3 contains 15 residues. Per the germline V gene, CDR1 is MNHNS and CDR2 is SASEGT. The trim removed 0 bases at V and 4 bases at J, leaving 1 base unmatched. Here the CDR3 reads CASSEASGGYNEQFF. Here the CDR3 DNA reads TGTGCCAGCAGTGAAGCTAGCGGGGGTTACAATGAGCAGTTCTTC.